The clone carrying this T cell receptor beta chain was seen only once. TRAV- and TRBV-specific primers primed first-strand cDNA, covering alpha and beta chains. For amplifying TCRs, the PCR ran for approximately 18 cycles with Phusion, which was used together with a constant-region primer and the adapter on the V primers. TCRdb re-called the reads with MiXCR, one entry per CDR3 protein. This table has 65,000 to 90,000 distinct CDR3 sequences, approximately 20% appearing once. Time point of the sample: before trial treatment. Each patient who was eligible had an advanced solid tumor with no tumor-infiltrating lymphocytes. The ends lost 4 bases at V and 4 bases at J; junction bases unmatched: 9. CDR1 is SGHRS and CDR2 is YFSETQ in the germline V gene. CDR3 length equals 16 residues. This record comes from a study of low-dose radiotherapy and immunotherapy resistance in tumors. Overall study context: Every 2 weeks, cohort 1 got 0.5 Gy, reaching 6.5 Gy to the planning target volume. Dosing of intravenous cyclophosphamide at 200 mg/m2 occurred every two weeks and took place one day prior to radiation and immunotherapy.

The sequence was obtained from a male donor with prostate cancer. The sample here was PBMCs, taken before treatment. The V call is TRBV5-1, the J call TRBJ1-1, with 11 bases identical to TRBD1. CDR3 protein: CASSRDGQGASTEAFF. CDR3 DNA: TGCGCCAGCAGCCGGGATGGACAGGGGGCGAGCACTGAAGCTTTCTTT.